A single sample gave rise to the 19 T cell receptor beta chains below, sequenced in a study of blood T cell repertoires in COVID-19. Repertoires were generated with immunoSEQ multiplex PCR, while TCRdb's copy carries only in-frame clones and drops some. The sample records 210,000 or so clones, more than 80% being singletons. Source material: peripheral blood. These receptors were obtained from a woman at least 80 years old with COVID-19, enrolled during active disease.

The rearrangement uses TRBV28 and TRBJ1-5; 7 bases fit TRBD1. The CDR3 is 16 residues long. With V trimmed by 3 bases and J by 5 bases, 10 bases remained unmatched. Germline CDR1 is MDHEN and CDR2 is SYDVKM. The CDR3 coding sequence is TGTGCCAGCAGTTTGGCAGGGGGGCCAGTCGATCAGCCCCAGCATTTT. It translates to CASSLAGGPVDQPQHF.

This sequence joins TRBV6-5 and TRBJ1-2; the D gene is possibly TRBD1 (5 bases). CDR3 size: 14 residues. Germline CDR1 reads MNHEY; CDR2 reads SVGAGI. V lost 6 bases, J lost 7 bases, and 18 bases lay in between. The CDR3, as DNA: TGTGCCAGCAGCATGACAGCCCCGACCGGTGGCTACACCTTC. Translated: CASSMTAPTGGYTF.

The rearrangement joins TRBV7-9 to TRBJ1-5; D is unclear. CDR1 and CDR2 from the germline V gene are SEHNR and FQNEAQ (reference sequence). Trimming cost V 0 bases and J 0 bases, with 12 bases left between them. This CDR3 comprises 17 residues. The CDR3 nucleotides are TGTGCCAGCAGCTTAGCTGGAGGGAAGGATAGCAATCAGCCCCAGCATTTT. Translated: CASSLAGGKDSNQPQHF.

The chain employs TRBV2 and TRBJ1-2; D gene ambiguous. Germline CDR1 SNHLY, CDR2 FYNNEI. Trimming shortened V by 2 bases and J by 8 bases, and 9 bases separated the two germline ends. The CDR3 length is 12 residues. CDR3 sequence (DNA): TGTGCCAGCAGTGAATTAGGAGAAGGCTACACCTTC. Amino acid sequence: CASSELGEGYTF.

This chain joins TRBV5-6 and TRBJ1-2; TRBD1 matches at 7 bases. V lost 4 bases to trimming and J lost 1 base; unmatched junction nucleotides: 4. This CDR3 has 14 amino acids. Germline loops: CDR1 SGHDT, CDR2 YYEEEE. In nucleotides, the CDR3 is TGTGCCAGCAGCCCTGGGACAGTTAACTATGGCTACACCTTC. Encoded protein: CASSPGTVNYGYTF. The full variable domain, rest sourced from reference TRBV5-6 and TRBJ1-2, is DAGVTQSPTHLIKTRGQQVTLRCSPKSGHDTVSWYQQALGQGPQFIFQYYEEEERQRGNFPDRFSGHQFPNYSSELNVNALLLGDSALYLCASSPGTVNYGYTFGSGTRLTVV.

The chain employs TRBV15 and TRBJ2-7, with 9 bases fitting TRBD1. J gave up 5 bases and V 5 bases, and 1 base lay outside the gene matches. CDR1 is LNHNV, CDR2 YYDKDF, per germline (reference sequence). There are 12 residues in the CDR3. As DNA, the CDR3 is TGTGCCACCAGCGGGACAGGGAACGAGCAGTACTTC. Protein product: CATSGTGNEQYF.

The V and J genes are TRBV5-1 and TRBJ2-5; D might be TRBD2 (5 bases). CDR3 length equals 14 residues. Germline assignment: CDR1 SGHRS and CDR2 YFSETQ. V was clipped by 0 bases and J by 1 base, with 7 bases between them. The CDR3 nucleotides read TGCGCCAGCAGCTTGGTTGGACTCCAAGAGACCCAGTACTTC. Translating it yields CASSLVGLQETQYF. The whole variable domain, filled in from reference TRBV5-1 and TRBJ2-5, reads KAGVTQTPRYLIKTRGQQVTLSCSPISGHRSVSWYQQTPGQGLQFLFEYFSETQRNKGNFPGRFSGRQFSNSRSEMNVSTLELGDSALYLCASSLVGLQETQYFGPGTRLLVL.

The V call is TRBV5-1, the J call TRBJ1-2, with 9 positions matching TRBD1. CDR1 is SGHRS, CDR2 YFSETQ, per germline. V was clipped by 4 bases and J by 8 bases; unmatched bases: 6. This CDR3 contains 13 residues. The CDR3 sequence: CASSVDRGGGYTF. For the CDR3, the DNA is TGCGCCAGCAGCGTGGACAGGGGAGGCGGCTACACCTTC.

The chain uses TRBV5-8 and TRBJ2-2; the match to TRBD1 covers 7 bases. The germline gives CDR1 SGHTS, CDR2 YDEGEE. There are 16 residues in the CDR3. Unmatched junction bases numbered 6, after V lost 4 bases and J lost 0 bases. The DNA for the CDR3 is TGTGCCAGCAGCCAAGGGGGCGGAACGAACACCGGGGAGCTGTTTTTT. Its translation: CASSQGGGTNTGELFF.

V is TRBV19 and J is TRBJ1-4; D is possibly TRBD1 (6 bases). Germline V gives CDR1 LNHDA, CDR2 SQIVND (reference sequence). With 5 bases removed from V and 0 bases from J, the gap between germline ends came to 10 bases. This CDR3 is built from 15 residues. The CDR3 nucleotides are TGTGCCAGTAGTCCGGACAGACCAACTAATGAAAAACTGTTTTTT. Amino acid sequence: CASSPDRPTNEKLFF.

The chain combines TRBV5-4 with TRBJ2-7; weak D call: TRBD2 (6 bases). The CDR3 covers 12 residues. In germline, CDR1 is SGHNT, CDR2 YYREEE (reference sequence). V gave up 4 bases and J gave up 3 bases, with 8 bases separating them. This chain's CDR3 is CASSQEGYEQYF. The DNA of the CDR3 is TGTGCCAGCAGCCAGGAGGGCTACGAGCAGTACTTC.

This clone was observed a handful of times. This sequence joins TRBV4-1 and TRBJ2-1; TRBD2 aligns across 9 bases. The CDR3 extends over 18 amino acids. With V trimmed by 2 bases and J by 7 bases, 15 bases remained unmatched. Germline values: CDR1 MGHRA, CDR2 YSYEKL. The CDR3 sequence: CASSQSVLKAGGGNEQFF. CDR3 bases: TGCGCCAGCAGCCAATCGGTTCTGAAAGCGGGAGGTGGGAATGAGCAGTTCTTC.

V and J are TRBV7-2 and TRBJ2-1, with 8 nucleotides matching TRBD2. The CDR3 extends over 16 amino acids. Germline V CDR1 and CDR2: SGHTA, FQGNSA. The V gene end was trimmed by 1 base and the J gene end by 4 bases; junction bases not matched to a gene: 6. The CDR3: CASSLEERGLYNEQFF. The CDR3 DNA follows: TGTGCCAGCAGCTTAGAAGAGCGGGGGCTGTACAATGAGCAGTTCTTC.

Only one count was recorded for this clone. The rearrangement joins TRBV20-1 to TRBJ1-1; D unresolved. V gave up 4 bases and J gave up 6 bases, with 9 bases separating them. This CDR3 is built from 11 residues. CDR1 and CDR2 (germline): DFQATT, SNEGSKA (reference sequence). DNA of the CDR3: TGCAGTGCTACTGGGAGGGCTGAAGCTTTCTTT. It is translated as CSATGRAEAFF.

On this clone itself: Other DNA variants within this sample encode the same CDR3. The CDR3 is CASSLLAGAGANVLTF. CDR3 nucleotides: TGTGCCAGCAGCTTACTGGCAGGGGCTGGGGCCAACGTCCTGACTTTC. The chain joins TRBV7-9 to TRBJ2-6, with D tentatively TRBD1 (6 bases). V was clipped by 2 bases and J by 2 bases, with 10 bases between them. CDR3 length: 16 amino acids. Germline V lookup: CDR1 SEHNR, CDR2 FQNEAQ (reference sequence).

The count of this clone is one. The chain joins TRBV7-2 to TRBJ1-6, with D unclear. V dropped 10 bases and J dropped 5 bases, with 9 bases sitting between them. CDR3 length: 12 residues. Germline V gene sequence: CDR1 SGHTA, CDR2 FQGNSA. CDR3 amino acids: CAIRRDNSPLHF. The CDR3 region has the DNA TGTGCCATCCGACGGGATAATTCACCCCTCCACTTT.

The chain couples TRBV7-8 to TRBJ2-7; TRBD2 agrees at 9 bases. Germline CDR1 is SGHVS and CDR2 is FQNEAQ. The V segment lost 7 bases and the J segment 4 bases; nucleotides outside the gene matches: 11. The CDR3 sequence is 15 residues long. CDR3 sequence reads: CASTPVAGVPYEQYF. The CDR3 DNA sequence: TGTGCCAGCACCCCTGTAGCGGGAGTTCCTTACGAGCAGTACTTC.

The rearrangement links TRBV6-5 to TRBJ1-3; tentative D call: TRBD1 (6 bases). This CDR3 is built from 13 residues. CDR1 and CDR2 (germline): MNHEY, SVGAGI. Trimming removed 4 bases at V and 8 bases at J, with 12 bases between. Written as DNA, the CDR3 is TGTGCCAGCAGTTCGCAGGGGTCGGACACCATATATTTT. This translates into CASSSQGSDTIYF.

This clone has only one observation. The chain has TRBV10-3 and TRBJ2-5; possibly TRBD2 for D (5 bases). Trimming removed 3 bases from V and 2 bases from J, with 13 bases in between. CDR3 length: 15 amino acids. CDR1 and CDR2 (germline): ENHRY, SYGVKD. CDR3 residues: CAISDPKLGQETQYF. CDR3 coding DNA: TGTGCCATCAGTGACCCTAAACTAGGACAAGAGACCCAGTACTTC.